One and the same sample provided the 18 T cell receptor beta chains below, sequenced in a study of blood T cell repertoires in COVID-19 (dated by TCRdb to 2019 to 2021). Library prep was done by the immunoSEQ multiplex PCR assay. Held by TCRdb, this immuneACCESS table contains in-frame sequences only and omits some clones. Under half of the omission traces to an unresolved V gene where checked; the cause of the rest is unknown. The sample profile shows 150,000 or so clones; roughly nine tenths of them were found once. The ten largest clones capture 15% of the sample. Sample: peripheral blood. These receptors were collected from a woman aged 35 to 49 with acute or convalescent COVID-19.

J is TRBJ2-7 and V is TRBV3-1 (or the pseudogene TRBV3-2); maybe TRBD1 (6 bases). The length of the CDR3 is 15 residues. Germline CDR1 reads LGHDT; CDR2 reads YNNKEL (reference sequence). V lost 4 bases, J lost 9 bases, and 22 bases lay in between. CDR3 loop: CASSRVEQGAERQYF. CDR3 nucleotides: TGTGCCAGCAGCCGGGTGGAACAGGGAGCCGAGCGGCAGTACTTC.

The rearrangement joins TRBV9 to TRBJ2-7, with 10 nucleotides matching TRBD1. V gave up 0 bases and J gave up 3 bases; unmatched junction bases: 3. The germline V gene has CDR1 SGDLS and CDR2 YYNGEE. This CDR3 region has 15 residues. The CDR3 loop reads CASSVGQGAHYEQYF. DNA of the CDR3: TGTGCCAGCAGCGTAGGACAGGGGGCCCACTACGAGCAGTACTTC.

The J gene is TRBJ1-5, the V gene TRBV2; 9 nucleotides line up with TRBD1. From germline, CDR1 is SNHLY and CDR2 FYNNEI. The CDR3 spans 16 residues. V lost 6 bases, J lost 5 bases, and 11 bases stayed unmatched. The CDR3 nucleotides read TGTGCCAGCAGGCCCACCGGGACAGGGTTGGATCAGCCCCAGCATTTT. Residues: CASRPTGTGLDQPQHF.

The V and J genes are TRBV19 and TRBJ1-2; 9 bases agree with TRBD1. V shed 7 bases and J 5 bases; nucleotides not matched to a gene: 5. This CDR3 is built from 13 residues. From germline, CDR1 is LNHDA and CDR2 SQIVND (reference sequence). The CDR3 DNA follows: TGTGCCAGTATATACGGACAGGGGTATGGCTACACCTTC. This sequence encodes CASIYGQGYGYTF. Full variable domain (missing parts from reference TRBV19 and TRBJ1-2): DGGITQSPKYLFRKEGQNVTLSCEQNLNHDAMYWYRQDPGQGLRLIYYSQIVNDFQKGDIAEGYSVSREKKESFPLTVTSAQKNPTAFYLCASIYGQGYGYTFGSGTRLTVV.

V gene TRBV7-8 combines with J gene TRBJ2-6; 12 positions match TRBD1. Losses at the gene ends were 2 bases for V and 4 bases for J; bases not matched to a gene: 12. The CDR3 is 20 residues long. In germline, CDR1 is SGHVS, CDR2 FQNEAQ. In DNA, the CDR3 is TGTGCCAGCAGCTTAAGGACCCCGGGACAGGGGGCGCAGGGGGCCAACGTCCTGACTTTC. Translating it yields CASSLRTPGQGAQGANVLTF.

This clone was found once. This chain joins TRBV5-1 and TRBJ1-4; TRBD1 matches at 9 bases. The germline CDR1 and CDR2 sequences are SGHRS and YFSETQ. With 4 bases clipped from V and 7 bases from J, the junction kept 11 bases outside the gene matches. This CDR3 is 16 amino acids long. The CDR3 sequence is CASSPGQGRMPEKLFF. Here the CDR3 DNA reads TGCGCCAGCAGCCCGGGACAGGGACGTATGCCTGAAAAACTGTTTTTT.

The chain combines TRBV9 with TRBJ1-5; 7 positions agree with TRBD1. The germline CDR1 and CDR2 sequences are SGDLS and YYNGEE. The CDR3 runs to 15 residues. J lost 6 bases, V lost 3 bases, and 9 bases had no gene match. CDR3 loop: CASSAEGQRGQPQHF. CDR3 DNA: TGTGCCAGCAGCGCAGAGGGACAGCGAGGTCAGCCCCAGCATTTT.

V gene TRBV29-1 combines with J gene TRBJ2-1; TRBD2 aligns across 8 bases. The germline V gene has CDR1 SQVTM and CDR2 ANQGSEA. This CDR3 has 14 residues. With 5 bases clipped from V and 8 bases from J, the junction kept 11 bases outside the gene matches. The CDR3 is CSVRASGFLDEQFF. The CDR3 DNA is TGCAGCGTTCGGGCTAGCGGGTTTTTGGATGAGCAGTTCTTC.

The rearrangement links TRBV6-5 to TRBJ1-2; 8 nucleotides align to TRBD1. J was trimmed by 0 bases and V by 5 bases; bases with no gene match: 2. This CDR3 has 14 amino acids. Germline CDR1 MNHEY, CDR2 SVGAGI. CDR3 nucleotide sequence: TGTGCCAGCAGTCGGACAGGGCCTAACTATGGCTACACCTTC. Translated, it gives CASSRTGPNYGYTF.

J is TRBJ2-5 and V is TRBV9; 14 bases map to TRBD2. The CDR3 covers 18 residues. Germline values: CDR1 SGDLS, CDR2 YYNGEE. With V trimmed by 0 bases and J by 5 bases, 9 bases remained unmatched. DNA for the CDR3: TGTGCCAGCAGCGTAGATTCAGGACTAGCGGGAGGTGGGGAGACCCAGTACTTC. It codes for CASSVDSGLAGGGETQYF. Drawing the rest from reference TRBV9 and TRBJ2-5, the complete variable domain is DSGVTQTPKHLITATGQRVTLRCSPRSGDLSVYWYQQSLDQGLQFLIQYYNGEERAKGNILERFSAQQFPDLHSELNLSSLELGDSALYFCASSVDSGLAGGGETQYFGPGTRLLVL.

The genes are TRBV2 and TRBJ1-4; 8 nucleotides agree with TRBD1. The ends lost 6 bases at V and 3 bases at J; junction bases unmatched: 12. Germline V gene lookup returns CDR1 SNHLY and CDR2 FYNNEI. The CDR3 sequence is 17 residues long. The CDR3 DNA reads as TGTGCCAGCAGCGCCGACAGGGGCTATTGGTCTAATGAAAAACTGTTTTTT. It yields the protein CASSADRGYWSNEKLFF.

J is TRBJ1-2 and V is TRBV29-1, with D hard to call. Germline V lookup: CDR1 SQVTM, CDR2 ANQGSEA. Trimming pared 3 bases from V and 4 bases from J, leaving 6 bases between. This CDR3 spans 11 amino acids. The CDR3 coding sequence is TGCAGCGTTGACGCCAGCTATGGCTACACCTTC. Protein sequence: CSVDASYGYTF.

The chain employs TRBV1 and TRBJ2-3; TRBD2 was called by the table and not checked on the DNA. TRBV1 is classified as a pseudogene. This CDR3 has 14 residues. The CDR3 DNA reads TGCACCAGCGGCTGGTTGGGAGGGCCAGATACGCAGTATTTT. Translation gives CTSGWLGGPDTQYF.

The DNA for the CDR3 is TGTGCCAGCAGCTTGGCGTGGGGGGGGTCAGTCGTCTACGAGCAGTACTTC. Protein sequence: CASSLAWGGSVVYEQYF. This rearrangement joins TRBV5-6 to TRBJ2-7; 7 bases agree with TRBD2. The CDR3 is 17 amino acids. Germline V gene sequence: CDR1 SGHDT, CDR2 YYEEEE. V was pared by 0 bases and J by 3 bases, with 12 bases of the junction left unmatched.

In its sample, this clone was seen once. The chain uses TRBV7-2 and TRBJ2-4, with 7 bases that match TRBD1. Trimming cost V 4 bases and J 10 bases; bases outside gene matches: 19. The length of the CDR3 is 17 residues. Germline V lookup: CDR1 SGHTA, CDR2 FQGNSA. The chain's CDR3 is CASSYSTGRGLLRIQYF. Here the CDR3 DNA reads TGTGCCAGCAGCTATTCGACAGGGAGAGGTCTCCTAAGGATTCAGTACTTC.

This chain uses TRBV24-1 with TRBJ2-7; TRBD1 matches 9 bases. V lost 4 bases, J lost 11 bases, and 2 bases stayed unmatched. Looked up from germline, CDR1 is KGHDR and CDR2 is SFDVKD. This CDR3 is built from 11 residues. CDR3 DNA: TGTGCCACCAGTGAGGGACAGGGAGAGTACTTC. Translating gives CATSEGQGEYF.

This chain joins TRBV19 and TRBJ2-1; perhaps TRBD1 as D (6 bases). This CDR3 is 14 amino acids long. Per germline, CDR1 LNHDA and CDR2 SQIVND (reference sequence). With 7 bases removed from V and 1 base from J, the gap between germline ends came to 11 bases. The CDR3 nucleotides read TGTGCCAGTAACGTGGGGACATCCTACAATGAGCAGTTCTTC. Translated, it gives CASNVGTSYNEQFF.

This chain uses TRBV3-1 (or the pseudogene TRBV3-2) with TRBJ1-6; D is possibly TRBD1 (5 bases). Trimming pared 1 base from V and 4 bases from J, leaving 5 bases between. The CDR3 sequence is 14 residues long. Germline V CDR1 and CDR2: LGHDT, YNNKEL (reference sequence). CDR3 nucleotides: TGTGCCAGCAGCCAAGGACAGTATAATTCACCCCTCCACTTT. Translating gives CASSQGQYNSPLHF.